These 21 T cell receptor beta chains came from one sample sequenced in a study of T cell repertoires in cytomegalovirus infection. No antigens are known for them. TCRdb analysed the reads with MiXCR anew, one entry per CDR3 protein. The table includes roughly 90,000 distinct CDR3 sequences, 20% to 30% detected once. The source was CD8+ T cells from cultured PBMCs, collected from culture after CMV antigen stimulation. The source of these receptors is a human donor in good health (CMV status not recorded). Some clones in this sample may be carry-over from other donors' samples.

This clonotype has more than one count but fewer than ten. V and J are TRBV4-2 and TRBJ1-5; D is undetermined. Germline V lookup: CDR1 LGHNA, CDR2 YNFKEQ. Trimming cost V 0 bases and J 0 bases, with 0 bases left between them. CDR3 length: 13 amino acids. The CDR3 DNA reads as TGTGCCAGCAGCCAAGATAGCAATCAGCCCCAGCATTTT. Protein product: CASSQDSNQPQHF.

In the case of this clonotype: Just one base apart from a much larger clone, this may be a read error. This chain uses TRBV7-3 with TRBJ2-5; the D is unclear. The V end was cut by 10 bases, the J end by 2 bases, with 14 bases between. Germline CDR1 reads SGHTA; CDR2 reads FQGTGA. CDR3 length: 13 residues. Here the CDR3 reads CANTPGVQETQYF. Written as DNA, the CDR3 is TGTGCCAACACCCCTGGGGTTCAAGAGACCCAGTACTTC.

CDR3 in amino acids: CAISESSVYEQYF. The CDR3 coding sequence is TGTGCCATCAGTGAGTCAAGTGTCTACGAGCAGTACTTC. The chain carries TRBV10-3 and TRBJ2-7; D unclear. The CDR3 is made up of 13 amino acids. V was trimmed by 0 bases and J by 3 bases, leaving 6 bases between them. Germline V CDR1 and CDR2: ENHRY, SYGVKD.

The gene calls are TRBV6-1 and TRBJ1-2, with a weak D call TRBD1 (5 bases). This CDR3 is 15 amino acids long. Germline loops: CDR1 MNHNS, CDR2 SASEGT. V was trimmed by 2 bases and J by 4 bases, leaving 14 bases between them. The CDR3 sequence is CASSEWRGVGYGYTF. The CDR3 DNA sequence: TGTGCCAGCAGTGAATGGAGGGGCGTAGGCTATGGCTACACCTTC.

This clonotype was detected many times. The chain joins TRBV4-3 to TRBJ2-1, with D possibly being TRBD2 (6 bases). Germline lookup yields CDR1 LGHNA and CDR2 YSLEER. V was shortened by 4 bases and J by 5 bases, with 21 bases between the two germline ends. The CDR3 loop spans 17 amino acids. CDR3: CASSPTRGSGLHNEQFF. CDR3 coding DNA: TGCGCCAGCAGCCCAACACGAGGTAGCGGACTACACAATGAGCAGTTCTTC.

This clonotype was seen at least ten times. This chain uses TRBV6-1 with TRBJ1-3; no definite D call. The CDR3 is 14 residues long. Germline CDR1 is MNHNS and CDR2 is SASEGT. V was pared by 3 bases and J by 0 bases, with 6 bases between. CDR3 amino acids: CASSDKNSGNTIYF. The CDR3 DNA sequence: TGTGCCAGCAGTGACAAGAACTCTGGAAACACCATATATTTT.

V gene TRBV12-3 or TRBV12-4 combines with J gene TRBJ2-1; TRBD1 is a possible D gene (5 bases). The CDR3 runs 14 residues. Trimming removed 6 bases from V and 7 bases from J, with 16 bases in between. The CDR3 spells CASSLGLPGNEQFF. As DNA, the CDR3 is TGTGCCAGCAGCTTGGGGCTACCAGGGAATGAGCAGTTCTTC.

The CDR3 here is CASSQFSNQPQHF. The CDR3 DNA is TGTGCCAGCAGCCAGTTTAGCAATCAGCCCCAGCATTTT. This chain joins TRBV14 and TRBJ1-5; D gene ambiguous. Trimming shortened V by 3 bases and J by 0 bases, and 3 bases separated the two germline ends. This CDR3 has 13 residues. The germline V gene has CDR1 SGHDN and CDR2 FVKESK. Drawing the rest from reference TRBV14 and TRBJ1-5, the complete variable domain is EAGVTQFPSHSVIEKGQTVTLRCDPISGHDNLYWYRRVMGKEIKFLLHFVKESKQDESGMPNNRFLAERTGGTYSTLKVQPAELEDSGVYFCASSQFSNQPQHFGDGTRLSIL.

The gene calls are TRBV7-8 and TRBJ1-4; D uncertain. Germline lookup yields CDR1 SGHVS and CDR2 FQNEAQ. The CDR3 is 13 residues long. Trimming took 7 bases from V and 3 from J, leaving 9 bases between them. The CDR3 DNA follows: TGTGCCAGCACCCCCCCGGCTAATGAAAAACTGTTTTTT. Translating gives CASTPPANEKLFF. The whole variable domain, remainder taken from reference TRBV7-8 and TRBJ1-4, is GAGVSQSPRYKVAKRGQDVALRCDPISGHVSLFWYQQALGQGPEFLTYFQNEAQLDKSGLPSDRFFAERPEGSVSTLKIQRTQQEDSAVYLCASTPPANEKLFFGSGTQLSVL.

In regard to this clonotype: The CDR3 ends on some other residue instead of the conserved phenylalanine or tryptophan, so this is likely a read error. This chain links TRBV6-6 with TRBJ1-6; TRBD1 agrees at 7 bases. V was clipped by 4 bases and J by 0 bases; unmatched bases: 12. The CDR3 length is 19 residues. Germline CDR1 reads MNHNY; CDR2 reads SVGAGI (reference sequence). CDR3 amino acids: CASSSQGQSLSSYNSPLHC. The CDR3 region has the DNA TGTGCCAGCAGTTCCCAGGGACAGAGCCTTAGCTCCTATAATTCACCCCTCCACTGT.

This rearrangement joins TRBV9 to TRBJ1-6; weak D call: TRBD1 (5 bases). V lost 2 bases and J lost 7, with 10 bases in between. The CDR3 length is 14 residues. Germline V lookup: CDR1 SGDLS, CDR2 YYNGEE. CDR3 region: CASSVAGGNSPLHF. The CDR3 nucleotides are TGTGCCAGCAGCGTGGCGGGGGGGAATTCACCCCTCCACTTT. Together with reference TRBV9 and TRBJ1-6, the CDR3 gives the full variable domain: DSGVTQTPKHLITATGQRVTLRCSPRSGDLSVYWYQQSLDQGLQFLIQYYNGEERAKGNILERFSAQQFPDLHSELNLSSLELGDSALYFCASSVAGGNSPLHFGNGTRLTVT.

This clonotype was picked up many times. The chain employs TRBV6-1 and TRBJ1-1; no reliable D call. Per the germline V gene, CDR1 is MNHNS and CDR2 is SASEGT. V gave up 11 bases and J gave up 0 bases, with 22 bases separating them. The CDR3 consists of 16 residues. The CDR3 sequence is CAAQEEFSILNTEAFF. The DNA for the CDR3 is TGTGCCGCCCAGGAGGAATTCTCTATTTTGAACACTGAAGCTTTCTTT.

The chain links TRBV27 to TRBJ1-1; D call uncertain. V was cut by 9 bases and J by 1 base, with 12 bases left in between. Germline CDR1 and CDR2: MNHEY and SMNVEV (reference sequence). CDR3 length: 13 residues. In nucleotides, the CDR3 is TGTGCCAGTCAGGTTTCGGGGAACACTGAAGCTTTCTTT. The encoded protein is CASQVSGNTEAFF.

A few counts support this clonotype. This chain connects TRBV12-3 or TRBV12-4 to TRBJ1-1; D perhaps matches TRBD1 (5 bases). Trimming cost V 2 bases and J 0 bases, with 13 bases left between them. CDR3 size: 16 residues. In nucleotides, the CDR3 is TGTGCCAGCAGTTTATGGCTTCGGGGGGTGAACACTGAAGCTTTCTTT. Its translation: CASSLWLRGVNTEAFF.

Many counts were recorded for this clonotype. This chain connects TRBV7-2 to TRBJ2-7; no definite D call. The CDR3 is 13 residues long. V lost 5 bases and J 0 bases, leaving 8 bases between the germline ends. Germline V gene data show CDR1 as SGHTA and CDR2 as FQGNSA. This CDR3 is CASSRANSYEQYF. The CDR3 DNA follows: TGTGCCAGCAGCCGAGCCAACTCCTACGAGCAGTACTTC. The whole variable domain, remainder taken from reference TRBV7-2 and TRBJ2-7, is GAGVSQSPSNKVTEKGKDVELRCDPISGHTALYWYRQSLGQGLEFLIYFQGNSAPDKSGLPSDRFSAERTGGSVSTLTIQRTQQEDSAVYLCASSRANSYEQYFGPGTRLTVT.

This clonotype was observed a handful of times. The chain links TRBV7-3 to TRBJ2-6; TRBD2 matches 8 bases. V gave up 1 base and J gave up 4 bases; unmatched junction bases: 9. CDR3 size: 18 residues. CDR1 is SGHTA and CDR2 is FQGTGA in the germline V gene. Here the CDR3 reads CASSLKSGGSSGANVLTF. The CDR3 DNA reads TGTGCCAGCAGCTTAAAGAGCGGGGGTAGCTCCGGGGCCAACGTCCTGACTTTC.

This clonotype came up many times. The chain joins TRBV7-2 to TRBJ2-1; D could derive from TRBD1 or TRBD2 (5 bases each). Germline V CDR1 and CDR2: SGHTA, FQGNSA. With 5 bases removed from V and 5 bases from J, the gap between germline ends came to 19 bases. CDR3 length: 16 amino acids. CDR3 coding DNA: TGTGCCAGCAGCCCCGATTGGGTCGGGGCGAACAATGAGCAGTTCTTC. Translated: CASSPDWVGANNEQFF.

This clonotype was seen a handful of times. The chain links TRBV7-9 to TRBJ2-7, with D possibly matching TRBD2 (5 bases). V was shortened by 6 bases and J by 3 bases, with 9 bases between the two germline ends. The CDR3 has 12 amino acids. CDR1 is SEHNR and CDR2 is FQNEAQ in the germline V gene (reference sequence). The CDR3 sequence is CASSFGNYEQYF. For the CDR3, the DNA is TGTGCCAGCAGTTTCGGGAACTACGAGCAGTACTTC.

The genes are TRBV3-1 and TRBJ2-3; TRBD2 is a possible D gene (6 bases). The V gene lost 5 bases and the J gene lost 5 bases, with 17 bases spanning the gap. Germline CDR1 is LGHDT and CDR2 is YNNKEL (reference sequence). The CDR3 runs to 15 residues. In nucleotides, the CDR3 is TGTGCCAGCAGCTTAGACCGGCTAGCGAGAGATACGCAGTATTTT. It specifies CASSLDRLARDTQYF.

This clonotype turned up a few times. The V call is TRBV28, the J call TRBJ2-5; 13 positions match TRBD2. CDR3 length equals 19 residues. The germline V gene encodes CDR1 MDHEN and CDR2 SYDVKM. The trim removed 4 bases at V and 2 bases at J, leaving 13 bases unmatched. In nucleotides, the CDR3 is TGTGCCAGCAGTTCAAGGCCGGGACTAGCGGGGACTATACAAGAGACCCAGTACTTC. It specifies CASSSRPGLAGTIQETQYF.

The CDR3: CASSRDRGYQETQYF. CDR3 in DNA: TGTGCCAGCAGCAGGGACAGGGGGTACCAAGAGACCCAGTACTTC. V gene TRBV27 combines with J gene TRBJ2-5; 11 bases are a match to TRBD1. This CDR3 region has 15 residues. The germline gives CDR1 MNHEY, CDR2 SMNVEV (reference sequence). J gave up 0 bases and V 6 bases, and 3 bases lay outside the gene matches.